The 15 T cell receptor beta chains below all came from one sample that was sequenced in a study of breast tumors, draining lymph nodes, adjacent tissues. TCRdb reanalysed the multiplex PCR reads using MiXCR and keeps one entry per CDR3 protein. Seen here are approximately 21,000 distinct CDR3 sequences, roughly 40% observed once, and the top ten hold roughly 24%. Sequencing input: breast tumor tissue. The receptors stem from a female donor with breast cancer. Some clones in this sample may be carry-over from other donors' samples.

The chain recombines TRBV6-5 with TRBJ1-2, with D unresolved. Germline loops: CDR1 MNHEY, CDR2 SVGAGI. Trimming stripped 5 bases from V and 4 bases from J, with 14 bases between. The CDR3 is 14 amino acids. The chain's CDR3 is CASSHPTGSYGYTF. CDR3 bases: TGTGCCAGCAGTCACCCCACGGGGAGCTATGGCTACACCTTC.

This clonotype was found a few times. The rearrangement uses TRBV20-1 and TRBJ1-1; 8 bases line up with TRBD1. Germline V gene lookup returns CDR1 DFQATT and CDR2 SNEGSKA (reference sequence). The CDR3 consists of 15 residues. V lost 3 bases and J lost 5; bases outside the gene matches: 11. CDR3 amino acids: CSARRLRGRRTEAFF. CDR3 DNA: TGCAGTGCTAGGAGGCTCAGGGGGCGCAGGACTGAAGCTTTCTTT.

This clonotype was observed many times. The chain combines TRBV5-6 with TRBJ2-7; D is undetermined. V lost 4 bases and J 0 bases, leaving 14 bases between the germline ends. The CDR3 is 15 residues long. CDR1 is SGHDT and CDR2 is YYEEEE in the germline V gene. For the CDR3, the DNA is TGTGCCAGCAGCCTCTGGGTTCCCAGCTCCTACGAGCAGTACTTC. Translation gives CASSLWVPSSYEQYF.

Concerning this clonotype: One end of the junction fails to match germline, which may point to a read error. The V call is TRBV5-1, the J call TRBJ2-7; D perhaps matches TRBD1 (5 bases). CDR1 is SGHRS and CDR2 is YFSETQ in the germline V gene. CDR3 size: 17 residues. CDR3 sequence reads: CASSPTTGVSPTYEQYF. CDR3 DNA sequence: TGTGCCAGCAGCCCAACTACAGGAGTCTCCCCTACCTACGAGCAGTACTTC.

In its sample, this clonotype was seen many times. V usage is TRBV20-1 and J usage is TRBJ2-7; perhaps TRBD1 as D (6 bases). The CDR3 is 13 amino acids. Germline lookup yields CDR1 DFQATT and CDR2 SNEGSKA (reference sequence). The CDR3 region is CSVDRPSSYEQYF. CDR3 DNA sequence: TGCAGCGTAGACAGGCCGAGCTCCTACGAGCAGTACTTC.

There are many counts of this clonotype. The V gene is TRBV14, the J gene TRBJ2-3, with D perhaps TRBD1 (6 bases). Germline values: CDR1 SGHDN, CDR2 FVKESK. V was pared by 4 bases and J by 5 bases, with 13 bases between. The CDR3 has 14 amino acids. The CDR3 is CASSRQGLGDTQYF. Here the CDR3 DNA reads TGTGCCAGCAGCCGGCAGGGGCTCGGAGATACGCAGTATTTT.

This clonotype was detected a few times. V is TRBV7-2 and J is TRBJ2-4; TRBD1 agrees at 8 bases. Unmatched junction bases numbered 7, after V lost 4 bases and J lost 8 bases. CDR1 SGHTA and CDR2 FQGNSA come from the germline V gene. CDR3 length: 14 residues. The CDR3 loop reads CASSSRTGYDIQYF. As DNA, the CDR3 is TGTGCCAGCAGCTCAAGGACAGGGTACGACATTCAGTACTTC.

V gene TRBV5-4 combines with J gene TRBJ2-7; no reliable D call. This CDR3 is 12 amino acids long. In germline, CDR1 is SGHNT, CDR2 YYREEE (reference sequence). V lost 4 bases and J 4 bases, leaving 9 bases between the germline ends. The CDR3 nucleotides read TGTGCCAGCAGCCTCCGGCTTTACGAGCAGTACTTC. Its translation is CASSLRLYEQYF.

The rearrangement links TRBV20-1 to TRBJ2-3; tentatively, D is TRBD2 (6 bases). Per germline, CDR1 DFQATT and CDR2 SNEGSKA (reference sequence). The CDR3 is made up of 15 amino acids. The germline V and J ends were trimmed by 6 bases and 4 bases, with 20 bases remaining between them. The CDR3 spells CSASLLAVRSDTQYF. CDR3 DNA: TGCAGTGCCTCGCTACTAGCTGTCAGGTCAGATACGCAGTATTTT.

This clonotype was recorded many times. Just one base apart from a much larger clone, this may be a read error. This rearrangement joins TRBV7-9 to TRBJ2-5, with D possibly being TRBD2 (6 bases). This CDR3 region has 15 residues. Germline values: CDR1 SEHNR, CDR2 FQNEAQ (reference sequence). This CDR3 is CASSLATGDQETQHF. The DNA of the CDR3 is TGTGCCAGCAGCTTAGCAACGGGGGACCAAGAGACCCAGCACTTC.

In DNA, the CDR3 is TGCAGCTCCCGCGGGAGCTACAATGAGCAGTTCTTC. Protein sequence: CSSRGSYNEQFF. V usage is TRBV29-1 and J usage is TRBJ2-1, with TRBD2 matching 7 bases. The CDR3 length is 12 residues. Germline-derived CDR1 and CDR2 are SQVTM and ANQGSEA. J was trimmed by 3 bases and V by 8 bases; bases with no gene match: 4.

The chain couples TRBV4-1 to TRBJ1-3; D is unclear. V lost 1 base and J lost 0, with 10 bases in between. The germline CDR1 and CDR2 sequences are MGHRA and YSYEKL. There are 16 residues in the CDR3. CDR3 region: CASSQVDGGSGNTIYF. In DNA form, the CDR3 reads TGCGCCAGCAGCCAAGTGGATGGAGGCTCTGGAAACACCATATATTTT.

This chain uses TRBV5-1 with TRBJ2-3, with 8 bases that match TRBD1. The CDR3 has 17 amino acids. With 3 bases clipped from V and 4 bases from J, the junction kept 13 bases outside the gene matches. From germline, CDR1 is SGHRS and CDR2 YFSETQ. The DNA of the CDR3 is TGCGCCAGCAGCTCAGGAATGCCGACAGGGGTGGCAGATACGCAGTATTTT. Translated: CASSSGMPTGVADTQYF.

The J gene is TRBJ2-7, the V gene TRBV7-9, with D tentatively TRBD2 (6 bases). Trimming took off 0 bases at V and 7 bases at J, with 10 bases between the two ends. Looked up from germline, CDR1 is SEHNR and CDR2 is FQNEAQ (reference sequence). This CDR3 region has 13 residues. CDR3 DNA: TGTGCCAGCAGCTTAGCGCCGAGCGGGGAGCAGTACTTC. It translates to CASSLAPSGEQYF.

DNA of the CDR3: TGTGCCAGTAGTATATGGGGGCTAGACACTGAAGCTTTCTTT. Amino acid sequence: CASSIWGLDTEAFF. The gene calls are TRBV19 and TRBJ1-1; the D gene is possibly TRBD1 (6 bases). CDR1 and CDR2 from the germline V gene are LNHDA and SQIVND (reference sequence). The germline V and J ends were trimmed by 2 bases and 3 bases, with 10 bases remaining between them. The CDR3 has 14 residues.